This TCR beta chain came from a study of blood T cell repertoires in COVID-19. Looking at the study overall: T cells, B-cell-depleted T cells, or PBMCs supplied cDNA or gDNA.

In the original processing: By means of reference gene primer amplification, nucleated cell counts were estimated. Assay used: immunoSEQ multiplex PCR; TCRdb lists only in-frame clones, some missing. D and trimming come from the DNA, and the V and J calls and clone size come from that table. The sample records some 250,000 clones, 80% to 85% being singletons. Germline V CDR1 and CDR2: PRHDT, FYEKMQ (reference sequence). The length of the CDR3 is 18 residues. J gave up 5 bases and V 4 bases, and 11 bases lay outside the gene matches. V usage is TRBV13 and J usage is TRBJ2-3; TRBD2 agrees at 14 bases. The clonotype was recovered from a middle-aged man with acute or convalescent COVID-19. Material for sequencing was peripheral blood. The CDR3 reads CASSSTGTSGSRVDTQYF. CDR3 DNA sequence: TGTGCCAGCAGCTCAACTGGGACTAGCGGGAGTCGAGTAGATACGCAGTATTTT.